Listed below are T cell receptor beta chains from one sample, sequenced in a study of blood T cells in healthy people across ages. TCRdb ran MiXCR on the 5' RACE reads and lists one entry per CDR3 protein. The data hold fewer than 1 million distinct CDR3 sequences, with roughly 44% observed a single time. Sequenced input: blood. The receptors originated from a man aged 60 to 69 in good health. CDR3s include the opening cysteine and the closing phenylalanine or tryptophan.

TRBV20-1	CSAPILGEETQYF
TRBV20-1	CSARGGQGRQETQYF
TRBV29-1	CSDTGQGDYGYTF
TRBV30	CAWSLRGGDTEAFF
TRBV18	CASSYLDRVPGNNEQFF
TRBV7-9	CASSGTGTGFNEQYF
TRBV27	CATARLAGEDTQYF
TRBV7-2	CASSLALEQNYGYTF
TRBV5-1	CASSRSTSPDTQYF
TRBV4-1	CASSQPGQGLYEQYF
TRBV5-6	CASSEGLGAVLFF
TRBV7-2	CASSKTSGEFEQYF
TRBV4-3	CASSQDYPGRYTF
TRBV4-3	CASSPHAGAEAFF
TRBV9	CASSVAYGREQYF
TRBV3-1	CASSHGQGGYEQYF
TRBV18	CASAKGNTGNAFF
TRBV6-2/TRBV6-3	CASSDPGTMGGSDTQYF
TRBV5-1	CASRSTGLGGTDTQYF
TRBV6-1	CASSVVTTMETQYF
TRBV7-3	CASSLRGSGGHNEQFF
TRBV6-5	CASSSAGQGGRSYNEQFF
TRBV5-1	CASSLSVRDNSPLHF
TRBV6-1	CATTAGTGGFNQPQHF
TRBV4-1	CASSQEGQGINSPLHF
TRBV12-5	CASGLGTGGGYTF
TRBV20-1	CSAEGEGNQPQHF
TRBV5-1	CASSRGGGNEQYF
TRBV12-3/TRBV12-4	CASSYSPIALLAWSTDTQYF
TRBV9	CASSGMAATPQETQYF
TRBV14	CASSNKIYYEQYF
TRBV20-1	CSATHPVNYGYTF
TRBV7-8	CAGSLGVRNYGYTF
TRBV12-3/TRBV12-4	CASSRTSLNSYNEQFF
TRBV7-9	CASSLNDYGFEQYF
TRBV14	CASSSSSGGQETQYF
TRBV4-1	CASSQGPAQGQNSPLHF
TRBV18	CASSPLSQETQYF
TRBV18	CASSQGSSTDTQYF
TRBV6-5	CASSLDVWTSSYSRKYF
TRBV15	CATSAGGERQYF
TRBV3-1	CASSPHPGTDYEQYF
TRBV6-1	CASTRQRTAGYTF
TRBV11-3	CASSLFTGQLNEKLFF
TRBV12-3/TRBV12-4	CASTQGPGTSGAGELFF
TRBV20-1	CSAPSLAGEYNEQFF
TRBV3-1	CASSLRLHSGNTIYF
TRBV6-6	CASSYAKASGAYEQYF
TRBV4-3	CASSQRLAGGLRQYF
TRBV27	CATRTSGSYEQYF
TRBV6-2/TRBV6-3	CASSYGTGGTGANVLTF
TRBV12-3/TRBV12-4	CASSRFLFGSGGYTF
TRBV10-3	CAIRREPQETQYF
TRBV3-1	CASSQTSGGATNIQYF
TRBV7-6	CASSSQLTVDEQYF
TRBV7-9	CASLRVGVSPLHF
TRBV7-9	CASSRSSYTDTQYF
TRBV14	CASSRVDRVSSSTDTQYF
TRBV12-3/TRBV12-4	CASRQQNSGANVLTF
TRBV7-9	CASSSATNTEAFF